Listed below are T cell receptor beta chains from one sample, sequenced in a study of T cell responses to AZD1222 COVID-19 vaccine. Assay used: immunoSEQ multiplex PCR; TCRdb lists only in-frame clones, some missing. Of approximately 160,000 clones listed, about 91% are singletons. Specimen: peripheral blood, collected 28 days after the second AZD1222 dose. All receptors derive from an adult who received the AZD1222 COVID-19 vaccine. Both conserved end residues are part of each CDR3. D genes are given only for firm matches. Size is stated for part of the rows, as once, few or many counts, or as a class when the clone is expanded.

TRBV5-4,TRBD1,once,TRBJ1-1,TGTGCCAGCAGCTTGGTGGACAGGGGTGAAGCTTTCTTT,CASSLVDRGEAFF
TRBV15,.,.,TRBJ1-1,TGTGCCACCAGCAGAGTCGGGTCTTACACTGAAGCTTTCTTT,CATSRVGSYTEAFF
TRBV6-5,.,.,TRBJ1-1,TGTGCCGGAGTAAGGTGGACTGAAGCTTTCTTT,CAGVRWTEAFF
TRBV6-5,.,.,TRBJ2-5,TGTGCCAGCAGTTACTCGAGGGCAGACCAAGAGACCCAGTACTTC,CASSYSRADQETQYF
TRBV10-3,.,.,TRBJ2-1,TGTGCCATCAGTCTGCAGGCCGGGTACAATGAGCAGTTCTTC,CAISLQAGYNEQFF
TRBV18,.,.,TRBJ2-3,TGTGCCAGCGCGCGACTGGGGGGCGCAGATACGCAGTATTTT,CASARLGGADTQYF
TRBV10-3,.,.,TRBJ1-1,TGTGCCATCAGCCCCGGGGGGACTGAAGCTTTCTTT,CAISPGGTEAFF
TRBV5-6,TRBD2,.,TRBJ2-7,TGTGCCAGCAGCTTGACTAGCGGGGGGGCCTACGAGCAGTACTTC,CASSLTSGGAYEQYF
TRBV6-4,TRBD1,.,TRBJ1-4,TGTGCCAGCCCCCAACCGGTCTCAACGGACAGGAATGAAAAACTGTTTTTT,CASPQPVSTDRNEKLFF
TRBV10-3,TRBD1,.,TRBJ1-4,TGTGCCATCGGGGGACAGGGGGCGAATGAAAAACTGTTTTTT,CAIGGQGANEKLFF
TRBV6-5,.,.,TRBJ1-2,TGTGCCAGCAGCCTTAGCCGGACCGGCTATGGCTACACCTTC,CASSLSRTGYGYTF
TRBV6-5,.,.,TRBJ1-1,TGTGCCAGCAGTTACTCGGGAGCTGAAGCTTTCTTT,CASSYSGAEAFF
TRBV4-1,.,.,TRBJ2-2,TGCGCCAGCAGCCAAGTTATGAACACCGGGGAGCTGTTTTTT,CASSQVMNTGELFF
TRBV6-5,TRBD1,.,TRBJ1-2,TGTGCCAGCGAAACGGGACAGGGGGCCAACTATGGCTACACCTTC,CASETGQGANYGYTF
TRBV3-1/TRBV3-2,TRBD2,.,TRBJ2-7,TGTGCCAGCAGCCAGGGACTAGCGGGGGGCCCCGAGCAGTACTTC,CASSQGLAGGPEQYF
TRBV5-1,TRBD2,.,TRBJ2-1,TGCGCCAGCAGCGCCGGGACTATTGAGCAGTTCTTC,CASSAGTIEQFF
TRBV19,.,.,TRBJ2-1,TGTGCCAGTAGTTCTGACAGGCGCAATGAGCAGTTCTTC,CASSSDRRNEQFF
TRBV5-6,.,.,TRBJ2-4,TGTGCCAGCAGCCAGAATATCGGGGTCAAACAGTACTTC,CASSQNIGVKQYF
TRBV6-6,.,.,TRBJ2-1,TGTGCCAGCGGCTGGGCTGGTGGGAATGAGCAGTTCTTC,CASGWAGGNEQFF
TRBV18,.,.,TRBJ1-1,TGTGCCAGCTCACCATCGCCAAACGCTGAAGCTTTCTTT,CASSPSPNAEAFF
TRBV7-9,.,once,TRBJ2-2,TGTGCCAGCAGAAGTGACAGCATTAACACCGGGGAGCTGTTTTTT,CASRSDSINTGELFF
TRBV5-1,.,once,TRBJ1-5,TGCGCCAGCAGCTTTGAAGGGCAACCACATCAGCCCCAGCATTTT,CASSFEGQPHQPQHF
TRBV5-1,.,.,TRBJ2-1,TGCGCCAGCAGCCCGGAAGGGGGGTGGTGGGGTAATGAGCAGTTCTTC,CASSPEGGWWGNEQFF
TRBV4-1,.,.,TRBJ1-4,TGCGCCAGCAGCCTAAATAGTGAAAAACTGTTTTTT,CASSLNSEKLFF
TRBV5-5,.,.,TRBJ1-6,TGTGCCAGCAGCGTTATGGGCGCTAATTCACCCCTCCACTTT,CASSVMGANSPLHF